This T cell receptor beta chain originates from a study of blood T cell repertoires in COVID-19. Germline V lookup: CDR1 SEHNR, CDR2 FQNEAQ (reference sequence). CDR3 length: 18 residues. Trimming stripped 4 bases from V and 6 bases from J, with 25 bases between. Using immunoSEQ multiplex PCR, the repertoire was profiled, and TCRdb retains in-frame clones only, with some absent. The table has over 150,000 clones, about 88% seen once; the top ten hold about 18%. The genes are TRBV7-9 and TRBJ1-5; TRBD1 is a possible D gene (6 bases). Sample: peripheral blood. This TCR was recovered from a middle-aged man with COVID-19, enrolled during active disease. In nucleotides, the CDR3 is TGTGCCAGCAGCTCCACCCAAGTCTTGGGGGCCGGCGGTCAGCCCCAGCATTTT. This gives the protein CASSSTQVLGAGGQPQHF.